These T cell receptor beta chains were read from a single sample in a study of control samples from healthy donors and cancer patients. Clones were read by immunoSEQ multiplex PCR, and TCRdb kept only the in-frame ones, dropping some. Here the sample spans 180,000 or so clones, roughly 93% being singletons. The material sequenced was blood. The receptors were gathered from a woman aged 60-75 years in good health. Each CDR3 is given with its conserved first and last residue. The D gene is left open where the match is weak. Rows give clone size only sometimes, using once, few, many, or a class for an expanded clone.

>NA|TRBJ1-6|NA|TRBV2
CASSVNQGGRWTSYNSPLHF
TGTGCCAGCAGTGTAAACCAGGGTGGACGATGGACCTCCTATAATTCACCCCTCCACTTT
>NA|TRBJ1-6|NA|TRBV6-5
CASLVGYYNSPLHF
TGTGCCAGCCTCGTTGGCTACTATAATTCACCCCTCCACTTT
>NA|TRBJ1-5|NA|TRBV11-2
CASSPERGTSNQPQHF
TGTGCCAGCAGCCCGGAAAGGGGGACTAGCAATCAGCCCCAGCATTTT
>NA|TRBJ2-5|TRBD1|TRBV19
CASIDSIGTGKETQYF
TGTGCCAGTATCGACTCCATCGGGACAGGGAAAGAGACCCAGTACTTC
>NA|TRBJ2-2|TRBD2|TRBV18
CASSPGLAELRELFF
TGTGCCAGCTCACCCGGACTAGCGGAACTCCGGGAGCTGTTTTTT
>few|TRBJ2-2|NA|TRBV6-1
CASSEPGTIAGELFF
TGTGCCAGCAGTGAACCCGGGACAATCGCCGGGGAGCTGTTTTTT
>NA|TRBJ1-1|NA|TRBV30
CAWTKTQGEAFF
TGTGCCTGGACTAAAACCCAGGGGGAAGCTTTCTTT
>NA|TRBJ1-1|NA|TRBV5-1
CASSLATAVDTEAFF
TGCGCCAGCAGCTTGGCGACAGCGGTGGACACTGAAGCTTTCTTT
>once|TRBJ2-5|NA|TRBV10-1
CASSAYRSQETQYF
TGCGCCAGCAGTGCCTACAGGAGCCAAGAGACCCAGTACTTC
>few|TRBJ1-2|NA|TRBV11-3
CASTTGGLFYGYTF
TGTGCCAGCACTACTGGAGGGCTTTTCTATGGCTACACCTTC
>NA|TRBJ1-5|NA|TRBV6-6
CASSYSGRGANQPQHF
TGTGCCAGCAGTTACTCGGGTAGAGGGGCCAATCAGCCCCAGCATTTT
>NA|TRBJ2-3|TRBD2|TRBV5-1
CASSLGSSGGLDTQYF
TGCGCCAGCAGCTTGGGTTCTAGCGGGGGGTTAGATACGCAGTATTTT
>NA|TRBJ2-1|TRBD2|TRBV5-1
CASSLMTSGAPNEQFF
TGCGCCAGCAGCTTAATGACTAGCGGGGCCCCCAATGAGCAGTTCTTC
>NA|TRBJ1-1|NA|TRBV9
CASSVENTEAFF
TGTGCCAGCAGCGTAGAAAATACTGAAGCTTTCTTT